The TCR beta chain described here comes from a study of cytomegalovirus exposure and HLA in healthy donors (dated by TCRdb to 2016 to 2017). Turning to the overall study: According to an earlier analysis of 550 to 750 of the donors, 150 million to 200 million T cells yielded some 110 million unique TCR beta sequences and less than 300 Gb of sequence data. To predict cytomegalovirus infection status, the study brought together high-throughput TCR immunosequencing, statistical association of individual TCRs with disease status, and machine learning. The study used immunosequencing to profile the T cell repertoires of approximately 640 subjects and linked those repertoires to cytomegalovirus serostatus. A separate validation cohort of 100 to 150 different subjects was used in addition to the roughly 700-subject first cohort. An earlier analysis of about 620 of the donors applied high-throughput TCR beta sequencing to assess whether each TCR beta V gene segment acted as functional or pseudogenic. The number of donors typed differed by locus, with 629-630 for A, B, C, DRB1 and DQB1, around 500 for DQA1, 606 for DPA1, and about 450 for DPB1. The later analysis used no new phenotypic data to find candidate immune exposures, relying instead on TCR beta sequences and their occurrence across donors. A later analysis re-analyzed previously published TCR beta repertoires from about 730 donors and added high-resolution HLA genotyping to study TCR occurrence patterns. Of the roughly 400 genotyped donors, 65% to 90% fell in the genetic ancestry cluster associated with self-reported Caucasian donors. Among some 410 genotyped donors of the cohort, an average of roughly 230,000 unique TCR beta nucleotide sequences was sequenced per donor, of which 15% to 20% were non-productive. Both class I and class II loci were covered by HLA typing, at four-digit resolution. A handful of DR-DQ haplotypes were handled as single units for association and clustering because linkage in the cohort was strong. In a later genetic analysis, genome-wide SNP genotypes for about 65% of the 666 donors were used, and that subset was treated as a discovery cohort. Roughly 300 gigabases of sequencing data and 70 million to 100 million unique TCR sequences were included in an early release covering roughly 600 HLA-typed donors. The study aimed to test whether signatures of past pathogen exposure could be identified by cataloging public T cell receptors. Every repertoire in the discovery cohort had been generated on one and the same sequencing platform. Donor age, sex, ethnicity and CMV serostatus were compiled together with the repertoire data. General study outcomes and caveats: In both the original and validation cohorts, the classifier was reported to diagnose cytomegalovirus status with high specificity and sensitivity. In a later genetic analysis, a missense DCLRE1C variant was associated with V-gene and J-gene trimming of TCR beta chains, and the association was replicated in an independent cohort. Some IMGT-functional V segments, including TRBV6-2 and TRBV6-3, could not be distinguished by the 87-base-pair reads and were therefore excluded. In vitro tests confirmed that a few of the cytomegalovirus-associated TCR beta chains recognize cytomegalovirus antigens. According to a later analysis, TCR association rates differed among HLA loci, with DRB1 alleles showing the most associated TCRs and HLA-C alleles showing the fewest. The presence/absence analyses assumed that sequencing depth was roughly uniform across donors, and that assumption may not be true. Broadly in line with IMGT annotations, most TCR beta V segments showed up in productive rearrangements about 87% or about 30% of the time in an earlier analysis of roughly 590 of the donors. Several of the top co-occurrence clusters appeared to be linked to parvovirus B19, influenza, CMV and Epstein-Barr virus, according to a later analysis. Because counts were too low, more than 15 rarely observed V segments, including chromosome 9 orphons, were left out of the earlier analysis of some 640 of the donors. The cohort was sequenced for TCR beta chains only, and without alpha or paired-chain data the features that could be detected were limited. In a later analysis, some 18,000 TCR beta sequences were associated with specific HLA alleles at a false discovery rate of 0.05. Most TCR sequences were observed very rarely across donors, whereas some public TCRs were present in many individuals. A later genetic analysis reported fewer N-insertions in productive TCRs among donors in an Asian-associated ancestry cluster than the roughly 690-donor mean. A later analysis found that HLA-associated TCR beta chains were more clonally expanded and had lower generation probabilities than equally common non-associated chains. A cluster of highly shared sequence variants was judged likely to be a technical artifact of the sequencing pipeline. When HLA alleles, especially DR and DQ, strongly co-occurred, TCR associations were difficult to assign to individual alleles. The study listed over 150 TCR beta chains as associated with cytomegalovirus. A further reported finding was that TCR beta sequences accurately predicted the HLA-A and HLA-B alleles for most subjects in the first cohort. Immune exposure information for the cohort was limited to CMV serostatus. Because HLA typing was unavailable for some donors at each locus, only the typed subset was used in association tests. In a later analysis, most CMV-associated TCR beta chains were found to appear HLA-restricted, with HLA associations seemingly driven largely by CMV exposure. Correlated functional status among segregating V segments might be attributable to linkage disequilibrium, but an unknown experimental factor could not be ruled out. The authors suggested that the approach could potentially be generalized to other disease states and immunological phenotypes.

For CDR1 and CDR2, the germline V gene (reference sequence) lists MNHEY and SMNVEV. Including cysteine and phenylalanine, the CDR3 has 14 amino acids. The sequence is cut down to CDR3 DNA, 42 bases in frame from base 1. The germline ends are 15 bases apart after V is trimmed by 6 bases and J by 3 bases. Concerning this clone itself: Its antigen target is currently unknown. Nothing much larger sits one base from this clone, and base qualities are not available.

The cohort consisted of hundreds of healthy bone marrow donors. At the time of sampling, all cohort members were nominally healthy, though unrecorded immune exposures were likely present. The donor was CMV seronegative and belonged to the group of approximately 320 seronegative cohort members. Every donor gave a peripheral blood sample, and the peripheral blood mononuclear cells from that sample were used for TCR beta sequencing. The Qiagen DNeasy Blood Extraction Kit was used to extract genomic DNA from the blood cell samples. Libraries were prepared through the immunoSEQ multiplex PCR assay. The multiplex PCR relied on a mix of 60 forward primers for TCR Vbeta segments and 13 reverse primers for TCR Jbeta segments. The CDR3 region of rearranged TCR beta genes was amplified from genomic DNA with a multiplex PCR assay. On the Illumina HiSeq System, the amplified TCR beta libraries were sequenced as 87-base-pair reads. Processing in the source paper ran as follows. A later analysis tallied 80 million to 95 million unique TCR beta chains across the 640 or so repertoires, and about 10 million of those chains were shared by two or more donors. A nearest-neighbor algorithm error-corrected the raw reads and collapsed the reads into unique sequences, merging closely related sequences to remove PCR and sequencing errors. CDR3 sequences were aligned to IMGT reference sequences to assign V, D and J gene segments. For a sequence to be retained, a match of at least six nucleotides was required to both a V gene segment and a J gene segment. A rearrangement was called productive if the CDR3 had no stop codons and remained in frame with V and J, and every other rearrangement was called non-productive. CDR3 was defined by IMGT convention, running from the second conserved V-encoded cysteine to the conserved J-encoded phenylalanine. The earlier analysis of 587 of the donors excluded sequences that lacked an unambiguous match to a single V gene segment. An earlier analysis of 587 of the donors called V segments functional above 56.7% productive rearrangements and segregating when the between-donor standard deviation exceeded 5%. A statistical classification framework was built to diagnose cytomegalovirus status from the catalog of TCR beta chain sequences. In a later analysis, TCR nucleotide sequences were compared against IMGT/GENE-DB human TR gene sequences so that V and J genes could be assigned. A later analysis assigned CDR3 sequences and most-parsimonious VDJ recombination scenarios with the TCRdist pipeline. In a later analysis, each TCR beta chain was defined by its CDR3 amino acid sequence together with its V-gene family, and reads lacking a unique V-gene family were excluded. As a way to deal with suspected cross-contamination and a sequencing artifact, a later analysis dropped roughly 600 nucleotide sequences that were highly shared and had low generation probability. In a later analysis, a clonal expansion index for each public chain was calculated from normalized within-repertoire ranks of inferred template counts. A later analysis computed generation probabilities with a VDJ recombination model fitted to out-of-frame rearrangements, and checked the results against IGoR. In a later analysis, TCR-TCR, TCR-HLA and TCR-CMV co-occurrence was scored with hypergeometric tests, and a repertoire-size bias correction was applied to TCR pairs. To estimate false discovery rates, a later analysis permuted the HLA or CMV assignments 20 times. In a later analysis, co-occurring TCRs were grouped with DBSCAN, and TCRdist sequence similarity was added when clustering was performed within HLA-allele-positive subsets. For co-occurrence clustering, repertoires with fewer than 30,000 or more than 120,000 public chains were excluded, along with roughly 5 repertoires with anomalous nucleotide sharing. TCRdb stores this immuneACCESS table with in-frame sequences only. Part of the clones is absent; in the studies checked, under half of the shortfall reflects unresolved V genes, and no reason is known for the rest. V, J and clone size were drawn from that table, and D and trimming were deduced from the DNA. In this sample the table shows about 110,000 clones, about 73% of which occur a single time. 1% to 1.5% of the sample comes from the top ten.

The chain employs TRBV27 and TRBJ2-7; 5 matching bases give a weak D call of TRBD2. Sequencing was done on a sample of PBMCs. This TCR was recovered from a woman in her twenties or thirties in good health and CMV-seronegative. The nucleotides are TGTGCCAGCAGCCCCCACGGACTGGGCTACGAGCAGTACTTC. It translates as CASSPHGLGYEQYF.